The present T cell receptor (beta chain) was sequenced within a study of identical twins. Overall study results and limits: Alpha sequences out of frame and shared by twins had excess low generation probability. Insertions were reduced in abundant cord blood beta clonotypes but not in memory repertoires. Cross-sectional statistics underpinned the conclusions; the same donors were not followed.

As to this clonotype: Its matching antigen is unknown.

Template switching supplied a universal primer site; unique molecular identifiers were carried on the cDNA. TCRdb analysed the 5' RACE reads with MiXCR anew, one entry per CDR3 protein. The sample has some 270,000 distinct CDR3 sequences; about 8.5% are singletons. The sample was also reused in another study, on yellow fever vaccine responses in identical twins.

The material sequenced was CD8+ T cells sorted from blood. This receptor was identified in a woman in her late teens or twenties in good health.

The DNA for the CDR3 is TGCAGCGTGGAGACTAGCGGGGGCGAGTTCCCCTACGAGCAGTACTTC. Protein: CSVETSGGEFPYEQYF. V usage is TRBV29-1 and J usage is TRBJ2-7; 12 bases line up with TRBD2. After removal of 6 bases from V and 2 bases from J, the junction contained 11 bases not matched to a gene. The germline V gene has CDR1 SQVTM and CDR2 ANQGSEA. The CDR3 has 16 residues.